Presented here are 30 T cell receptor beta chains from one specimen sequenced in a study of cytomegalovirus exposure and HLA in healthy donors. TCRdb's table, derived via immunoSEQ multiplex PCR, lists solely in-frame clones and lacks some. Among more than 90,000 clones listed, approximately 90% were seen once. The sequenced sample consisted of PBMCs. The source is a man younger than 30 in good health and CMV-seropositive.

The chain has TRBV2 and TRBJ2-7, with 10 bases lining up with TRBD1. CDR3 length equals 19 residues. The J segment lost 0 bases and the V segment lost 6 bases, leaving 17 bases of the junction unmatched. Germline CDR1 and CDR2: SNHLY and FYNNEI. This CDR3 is CASRGGLTGTGEFSYEQYF. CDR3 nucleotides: TGTGCCAGCAGAGGGGGGTTAACCGGGACAGGGGAATTCTCCTACGAGCAGTACTTC.

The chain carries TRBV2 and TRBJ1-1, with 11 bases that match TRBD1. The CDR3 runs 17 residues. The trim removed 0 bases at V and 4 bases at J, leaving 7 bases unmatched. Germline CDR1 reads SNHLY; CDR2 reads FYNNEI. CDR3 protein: CASSEASPGTGGTEAFF. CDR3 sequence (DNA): TGTGCCAGCAGTGAAGCGTCTCCCGGGACAGGGGGCACTGAAGCTTTCTTT.

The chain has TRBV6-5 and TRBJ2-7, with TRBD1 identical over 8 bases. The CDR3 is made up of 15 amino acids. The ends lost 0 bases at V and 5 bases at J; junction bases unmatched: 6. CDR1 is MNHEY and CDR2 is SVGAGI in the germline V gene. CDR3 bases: TGTGCCAGCAGTTACTCGGGGGACAGGCTCCACGAGCAGTACTTC. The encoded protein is CASSYSGDRLHEQYF.

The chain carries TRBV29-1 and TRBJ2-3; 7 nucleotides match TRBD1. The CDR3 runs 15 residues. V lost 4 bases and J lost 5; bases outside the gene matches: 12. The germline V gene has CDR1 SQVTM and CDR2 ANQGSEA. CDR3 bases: TGCAGCGTTGTTCCGGGACAGATCGAGGGAGATACGCAGTATTTT. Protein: CSVVPGQIEGDTQYF.

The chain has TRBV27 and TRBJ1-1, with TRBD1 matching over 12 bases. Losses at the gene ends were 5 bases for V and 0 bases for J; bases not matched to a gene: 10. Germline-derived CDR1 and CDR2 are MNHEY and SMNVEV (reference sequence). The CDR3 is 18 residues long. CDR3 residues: CASSRWGGTGGLNTEAFF. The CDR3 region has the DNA TGTGCCAGCAGTCGATGGGGGGGGACAGGGGGCTTGAACACTGAAGCTTTCTTT.

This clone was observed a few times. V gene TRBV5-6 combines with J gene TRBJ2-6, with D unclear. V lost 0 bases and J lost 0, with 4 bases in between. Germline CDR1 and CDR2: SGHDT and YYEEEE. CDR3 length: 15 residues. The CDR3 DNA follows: TGTGCCAGCAGCTTGGGGGCCTCTGGGGCCAACGTCCTGACTTTC. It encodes CASSLGASGANVLTF. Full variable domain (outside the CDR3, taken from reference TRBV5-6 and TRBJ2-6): DAGVTQSPTHLIKTRGQQVTLRCSPKSGHDTVSWYQQALGQGPQFIFQYYEEEERQRGNFPDRFSGHQFPNYSSELNVNALLLGDSALYLCASSLGASGANVLTFGAGSRLTVL.

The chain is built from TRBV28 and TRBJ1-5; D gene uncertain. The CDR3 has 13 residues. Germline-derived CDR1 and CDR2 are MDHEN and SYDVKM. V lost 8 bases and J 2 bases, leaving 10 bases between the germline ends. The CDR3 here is CASLSPGNQPQHF. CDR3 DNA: TGTGCCAGCCTTAGCCCGGGCAATCAGCCCCAGCATTTT.

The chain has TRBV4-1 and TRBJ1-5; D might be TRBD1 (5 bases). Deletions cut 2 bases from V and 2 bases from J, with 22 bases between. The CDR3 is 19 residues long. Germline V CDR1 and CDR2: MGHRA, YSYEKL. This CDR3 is CASSQFGAARRGGNQPQHF. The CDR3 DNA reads TGCGCCAGCAGCCAATTCGGGGCAGCAAGGCGGGGGGGCAATCAGCCCCAGCATTTT.

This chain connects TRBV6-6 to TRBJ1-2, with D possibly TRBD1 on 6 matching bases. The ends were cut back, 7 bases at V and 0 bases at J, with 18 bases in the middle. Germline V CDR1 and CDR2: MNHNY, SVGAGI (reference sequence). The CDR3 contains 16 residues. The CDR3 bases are TGTGCCAGCACTAAAACAGGGCCCGGAGCTAACTATGGCTACACCTTC. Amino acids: CASTKTGPGANYGYTF.

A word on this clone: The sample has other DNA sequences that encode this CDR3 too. The CDR3 protein is CASSPDSSYEQYF. The CDR3 DNA is TGTGCCAGCAGCCCGGACAGCTCCTACGAGCAGTACTTC. The gene calls are TRBV7-9 and TRBJ2-7; the D gene is possibly TRBD1 (6 bases). V was trimmed by 5 bases and J by 0 bases, leaving 8 bases between them. The germline CDR1 and CDR2 sequences are SEHNR and FQNEAQ (reference sequence). This CDR3 region has 13 residues.

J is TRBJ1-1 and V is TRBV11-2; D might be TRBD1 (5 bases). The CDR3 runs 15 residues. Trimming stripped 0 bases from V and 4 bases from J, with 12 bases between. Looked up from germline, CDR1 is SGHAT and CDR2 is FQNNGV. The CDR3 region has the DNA TGTGCCAGCAGCTTAGATCCCACGGGGGTCACTGAAGCTTTCTTT. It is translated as CASSLDPTGVTEAFF.

CDR3 DNA sequence: TGTGCCAGCAGCCCGAGACAGGGGCACACTGAAGCTTTCTTT. Encoded protein: CASSPRQGHTEAFF. The rearrangement links TRBV7-2 to TRBJ1-1; the match to TRBD1 covers 8 bases. The junction had 5 bases not matched to a gene; V was cut back by 5 bases and J by 3 bases. The CDR3 is 14 residues long. The germline gives CDR1 SGHTA, CDR2 FQGNSA.

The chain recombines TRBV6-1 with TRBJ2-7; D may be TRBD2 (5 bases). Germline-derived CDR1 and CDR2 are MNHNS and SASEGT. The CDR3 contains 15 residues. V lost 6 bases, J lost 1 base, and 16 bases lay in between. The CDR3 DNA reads TGTGCCAGCAGGCTCCAGACGATAGCGTCCTACGAGCAGTACTTC. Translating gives CASRLQTIASYEQYF.

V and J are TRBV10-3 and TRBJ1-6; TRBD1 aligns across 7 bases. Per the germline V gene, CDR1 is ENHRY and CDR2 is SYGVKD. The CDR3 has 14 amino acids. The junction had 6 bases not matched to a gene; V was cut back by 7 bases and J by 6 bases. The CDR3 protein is CAITSDRTNSPLHF. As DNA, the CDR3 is TGTGCCATCACCTCGGACAGGACTAATTCACCCCTCCACTTT.

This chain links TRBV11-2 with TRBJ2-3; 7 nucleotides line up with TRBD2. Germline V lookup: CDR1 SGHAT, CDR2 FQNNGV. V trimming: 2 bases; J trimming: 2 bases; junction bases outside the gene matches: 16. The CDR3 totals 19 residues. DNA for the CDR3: TGTGCCAGCAGCTTATATCGTGTGGGGGGGTACCCTCACACAGATACGCAGTATTTT. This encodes CASSLYRVGGYPHTDTQYF.

CDR3 in amino acids: CASSLWPRDTQYF. The CDR3 DNA reads as TGTGCCAGCAGCTTATGGCCTAGGGATACGCAGTATTTT. The chain links TRBV7-6 to TRBJ2-3; D gene ambiguous. The CDR3 contains 13 residues. Germline CDR1 is SGHVS and CDR2 is FNYEAQ. V was shortened by 2 bases and J by 6 bases, with 9 bases between the two germline ends.

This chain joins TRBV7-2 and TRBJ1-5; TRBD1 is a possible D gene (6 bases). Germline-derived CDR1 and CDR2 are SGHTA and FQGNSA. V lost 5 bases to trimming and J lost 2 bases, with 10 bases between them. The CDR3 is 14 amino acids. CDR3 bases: TGTGCCAGCAGCCCCCGACAGGGCAATCAGCCCCAGCATTTT. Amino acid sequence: CASSPRQGNQPQHF.

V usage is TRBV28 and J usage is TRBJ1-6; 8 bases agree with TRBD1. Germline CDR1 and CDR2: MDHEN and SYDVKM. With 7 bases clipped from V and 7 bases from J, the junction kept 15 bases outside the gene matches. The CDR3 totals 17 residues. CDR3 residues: CASKLVGRGPRNSPLHF. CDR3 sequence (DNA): TGTGCCAGCAAGCTAGTAGGCAGGGGGCCTCGGAATTCACCCCTCCACTTT.

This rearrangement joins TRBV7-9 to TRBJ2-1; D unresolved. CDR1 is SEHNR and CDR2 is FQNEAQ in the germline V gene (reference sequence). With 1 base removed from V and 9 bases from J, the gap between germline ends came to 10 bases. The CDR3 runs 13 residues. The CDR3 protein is CASSLEFVGEQFF. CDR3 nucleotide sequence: TGTGCCAGCAGCTTAGAGTTCGTCGGTGAGCAGTTCTTC.

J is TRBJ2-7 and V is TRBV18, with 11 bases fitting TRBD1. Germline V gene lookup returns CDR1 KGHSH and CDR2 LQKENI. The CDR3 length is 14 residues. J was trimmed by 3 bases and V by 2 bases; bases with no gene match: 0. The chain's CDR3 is CASSPGTGGYEQYF. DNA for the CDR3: TGTGCCAGCTCACCAGGGACAGGGGGCTACGAGCAGTACTTC.

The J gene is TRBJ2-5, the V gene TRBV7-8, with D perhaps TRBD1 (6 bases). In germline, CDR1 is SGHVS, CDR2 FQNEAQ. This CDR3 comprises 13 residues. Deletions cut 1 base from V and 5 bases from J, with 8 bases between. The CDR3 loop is CASSLDRAETQYF. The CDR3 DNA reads TGTGCCAGCAGCTTAGACAGGGCTGAGACCCAGTACTTC.

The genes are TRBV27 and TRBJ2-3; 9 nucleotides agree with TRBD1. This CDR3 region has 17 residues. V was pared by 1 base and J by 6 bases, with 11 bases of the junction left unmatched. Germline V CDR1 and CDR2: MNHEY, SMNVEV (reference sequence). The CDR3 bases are TGTGCCAGCAGTTTATTTATGGGACAGGGAGCTCTGGATACGCAGTATTTT. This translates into CASSLFMGQGALDTQYF.

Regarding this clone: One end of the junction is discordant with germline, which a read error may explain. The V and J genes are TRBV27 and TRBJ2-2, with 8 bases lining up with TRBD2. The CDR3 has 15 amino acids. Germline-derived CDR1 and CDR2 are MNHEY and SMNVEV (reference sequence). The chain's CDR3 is CASSVAGGYTGELLF. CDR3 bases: TGTGCCAGCAGCGTGGCGGGGGGCTACACCGGGGAGCTGCTTTTT.

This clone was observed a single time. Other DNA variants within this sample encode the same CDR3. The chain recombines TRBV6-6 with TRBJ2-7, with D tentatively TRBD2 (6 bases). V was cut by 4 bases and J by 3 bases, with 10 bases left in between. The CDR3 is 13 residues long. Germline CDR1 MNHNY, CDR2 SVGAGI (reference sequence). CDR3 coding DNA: TGTGCCAGCAGTTCCTCCGGGGGCTACGAGCAGTACTTC. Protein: CASSSSGGYEQYF.

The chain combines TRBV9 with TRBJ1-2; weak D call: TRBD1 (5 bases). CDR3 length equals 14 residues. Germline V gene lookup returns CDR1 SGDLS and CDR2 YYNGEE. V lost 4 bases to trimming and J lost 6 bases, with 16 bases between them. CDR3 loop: CASSPHLGGDGYTF. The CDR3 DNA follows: TGTGCCAGCAGCCCCCATCTTGGAGGGGATGGCTACACCTTC.

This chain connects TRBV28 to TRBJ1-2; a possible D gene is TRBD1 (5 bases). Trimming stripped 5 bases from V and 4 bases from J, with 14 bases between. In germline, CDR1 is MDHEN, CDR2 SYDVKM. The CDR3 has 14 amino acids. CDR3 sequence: CASSPIPDTYGYTF. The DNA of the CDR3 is TGTGCCAGCAGTCCAATCCCGGACACCTATGGCTACACCTTC.

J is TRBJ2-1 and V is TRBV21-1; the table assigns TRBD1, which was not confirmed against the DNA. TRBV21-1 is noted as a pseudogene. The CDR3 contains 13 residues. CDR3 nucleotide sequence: TGTGCCAGCAACCAAACAGGGATCAATGAGCAGTTCTTC. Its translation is CASNQTGINEQFF.

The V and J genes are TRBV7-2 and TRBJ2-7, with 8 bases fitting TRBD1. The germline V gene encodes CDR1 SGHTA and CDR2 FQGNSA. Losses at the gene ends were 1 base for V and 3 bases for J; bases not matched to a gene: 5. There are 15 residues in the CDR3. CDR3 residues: CASSLGGTGNYEQYF. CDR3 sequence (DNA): TGTGCCAGCAGCTTAGGAGGGACAGGCAACTACGAGCAGTACTTC.

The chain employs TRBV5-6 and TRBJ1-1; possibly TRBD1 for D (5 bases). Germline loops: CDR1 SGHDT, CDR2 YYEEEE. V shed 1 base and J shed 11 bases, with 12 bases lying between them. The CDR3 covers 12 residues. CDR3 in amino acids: CASSLKGTGAFF. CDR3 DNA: TGTGCCAGCAGCTTGAAGGGGACTGGGGCTTTCTTT.

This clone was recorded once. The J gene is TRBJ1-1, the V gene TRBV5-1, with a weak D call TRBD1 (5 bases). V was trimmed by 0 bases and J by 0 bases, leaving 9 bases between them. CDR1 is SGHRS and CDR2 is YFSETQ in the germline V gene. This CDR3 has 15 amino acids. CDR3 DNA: TGCGCCAGCAGCTTGGTTGACAGACTGAACACTGAAGCTTTCTTT. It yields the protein CASSLVDRLNTEAFF.